This TCR beta chain derives from a study of OX40 agonist ivuxolimab in advanced cancers. Study-wide context: Patients undergoing dose escalation presented with hepatocellular carcinoma, melanoma, renal cell or head and neck cancer.

Some clones are missing from TCRdb's copy, which holds only in-frame ones; the method was immunoSEQ multiplex PCR. Of roughly 50,000 clones listed, about 89% were seen once; the top ten hold around a third. In germline, CDR1 is SGHDT, CDR2 YYEEEE. V lost 0 bases and J 5 bases, leaving 12 bases between the germline ends. The CDR3 runs 14 residues. This clone was found once. Its antigen is still unknown. Prior autoimmune disease or systemic immunosuppression barred patients. Study results and caveats: It was also the case that some nonresponders had low normalized T-cell clonal expansion.

The origin of this receptor is an adult with an advanced solid tumor such as melanoma, head and neck, liver or kidney cancer. The sequenced sample was CD4+ or CD8+ T cells sorted from blood, obtained in a trial of the OX40 agonist ivuxolimab. The rearrangement links TRBV5-6 to TRBJ2-7; tentatively, D is TRBD1 (6 bases). The CDR3 protein is CASSLVGQGNEQYF. The CDR3 region has the DNA TGTGCCAGCAGCTTGGTCGGGCAGGGGAACGAGCAGTACTTC. Using reference TRBV5-6 and TRBJ2-7 for the parts outside the CDR3, the full variable domain is DAGVTQSPTHLIKTRGQQVTLRCSPKSGHDTVSWYQQALGQGPQFIFQYYEEEERQRGNFPDRFSGHQFPNYSSELNVNALLLGDSALYLCASSLVGQGNEQYFGPGTRLTVT.